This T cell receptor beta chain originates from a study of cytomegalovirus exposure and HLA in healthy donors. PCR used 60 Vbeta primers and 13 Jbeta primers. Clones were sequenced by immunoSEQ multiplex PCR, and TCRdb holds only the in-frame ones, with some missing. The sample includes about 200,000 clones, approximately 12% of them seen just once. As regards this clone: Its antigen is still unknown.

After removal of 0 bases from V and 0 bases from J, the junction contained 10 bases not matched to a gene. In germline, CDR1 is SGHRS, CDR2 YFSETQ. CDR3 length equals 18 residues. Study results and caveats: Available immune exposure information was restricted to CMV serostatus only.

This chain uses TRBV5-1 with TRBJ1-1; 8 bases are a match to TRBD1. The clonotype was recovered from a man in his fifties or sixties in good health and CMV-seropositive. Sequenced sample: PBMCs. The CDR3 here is CASSLGPPGTGLNTEAFF. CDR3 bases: TGCGCCAGCAGCTTGGGGCCCCCCGGGACAGGACTGAACACTGAAGCTTTCTTT.